Detailed here is one T cell receptor beta chain. Only CD45RO-negative cells positively selected for CCR7 counted as naive CD8 cells, so terminally differentiated effector memory CD45RA+ cells were excluded. Sorted subsets were amplified in replicate PCRs using 200 ng DNA, approximately 30,000 T cell genomes. The repertoire was sequenced with immunoSEQ multiplex PCR; TCRdb's copy has only in-frame clones and lacks some. The table records some 2.1 million clones, over 85% of them present only once. The sample belongs to a study of shared clonotypes between healthy human individuals. The germline V gene encodes CDR1 PRHDT and CDR2 FYEKMQ (reference sequence). V dropped 5 bases and J dropped 0; count of bases not matched to a gene: 10. The CDR3 consists of 17 residues.

The chain uses TRBV13 and TRBJ2-7; 10 bases agree with TRBD2. Sequenced material: naive CD8+ T cells from PBMCs. The origin of this receptor is a young man in good health. Some clones in this sample may be carry-over from other donors' samples. The CDR3 spells CASSPDPASGSSYEQYF. The DNA of the CDR3 is TGTGCCAGCAGCCCCGACCCAGCTAGCGGGAGCTCCTACGAGCAGTACTTC.